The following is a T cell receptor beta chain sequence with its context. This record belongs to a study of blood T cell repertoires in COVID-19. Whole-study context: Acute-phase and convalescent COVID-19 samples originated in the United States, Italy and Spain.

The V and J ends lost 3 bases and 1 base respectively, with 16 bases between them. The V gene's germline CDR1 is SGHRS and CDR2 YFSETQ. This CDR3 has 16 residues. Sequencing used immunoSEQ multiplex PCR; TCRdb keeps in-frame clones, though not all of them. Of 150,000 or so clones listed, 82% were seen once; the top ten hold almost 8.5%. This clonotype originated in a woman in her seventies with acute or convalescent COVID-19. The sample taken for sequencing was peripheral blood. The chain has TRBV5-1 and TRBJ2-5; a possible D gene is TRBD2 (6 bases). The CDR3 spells CASSSYGSNTQETQYF. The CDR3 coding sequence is TGCGCCAGCAGCTCATACGGGAGTAATACCCAAGAGACCCAGTACTTC.